What follows describes a single T cell receptor (beta chain). A much larger clonotype is one base distant, so this may be a read error. This record comes from a study of neurological immune-mediated disorders. CDR1 SGHKS and CDR2 YYEKEE come from the germline V gene (reference sequence). CDR3 length: 12 residues. Over 200 million TCR-beta sequences (from 15-18 subjects) were yielded by each sequencing run. TCRdb re-called the 5' RACE reads through MiXCR, storing one row per CDR3 protein. This table has about 120,000 distinct CDR3 sequences, more than 2.5% appearing once. This chain links TRBV5-5 with TRBJ1-2; D not resolved. Sequenced sample: PBMCs. This clonotype originated in a woman younger than 45 with multiple sclerosis. The CDR3 DNA sequence: TGTGACAGCAGCTTGCCGGGCCCCGAGAGCACCTTC. Translated: CDSSLPGPESTF.